The 31 T cell receptor beta chains below all came from one sample that was sequenced in a study of T cells in Graves' hyperthyroidism and ophthalmopathy. Amplification of TCR beta CDR3 regions was performed using RNA transcripts as template. The primer set for the first-round RT-PCR of the TCR CDR3 was HTBI. TCRdb itself ran the multiplex PCR reads through MiXCR, one entry per CDR3 protein. The data hold a few hundred thousand distinct CDR3 sequences, with under 25% observed a single time. Sequencing was done on a sample of blood. The receptors stem from a man younger than 35 with Graves' hyperthyroidism.

The table lists this clonotype with many counts. This chain links TRBV12-3 or TRBV12-4 with TRBJ1-1; 7 bases agree with TRBD1. V was pared by 5 bases and J by 6 bases, with 6 bases of the junction left unmatched. This CDR3 contains 13 residues. CDR3 in amino acids: CASSRYQGAEAFF. CDR3 bases: TGTGCCAGCAGTCGCTACCAGGGGGCTGAAGCTTTCTTT.

This clonotype has a count of ten or more. The chain links TRBV19 to TRBJ2-5, with 9 bases fitting TRBD2. This CDR3 has 14 amino acids. V gave up 6 bases and J gave up 2 bases; unmatched junction bases: 4. Per germline, CDR1 LNHDA and CDR2 SQIVND (reference sequence). CDR3 residues: CASRPLAGQETQYF. The CDR3 nucleotides are TGTGCCAGTAGGCCCCTAGCGGGACAAGAGACCCAGTACTTC.

In this sample, this clonotype turned up many times. J is TRBJ1-1 and V is TRBV6-5; TRBD1 agrees at 7 bases. The CDR3 sequence is 13 residues long. V trimming: 8 bases; J trimming: 3 bases; junction bases outside the gene matches: 6. Germline V gene lookup returns CDR1 MNHEY and CDR2 SVGAGI. CDR3 nucleotide sequence: TGTGCCAGCTCGGTGACAGGGTACACTGAAGCTTTCTTT. Its translation is CASSVTGYTEAFF.

The rearrangement links TRBV4-1 to TRBJ1-1, with a possible D match to TRBD1 (6 bases). Germline V CDR1 and CDR2: MGHRA, YSYEKL. This CDR3 is built from 16 residues. The V and J ends lost 1 base and 0 bases respectively, with 12 bases between them. The CDR3 DNA reads as TGCGCCAGCAGCCAAGGAACCAGGGGCATGAACACTGAAGCTTTCTTT. Protein product: CASSQGTRGMNTEAFF.

This clonotype was seen ten or more times. CDR3 nucleotide sequence: TGTGCCAGCGGTTCAGGACCACAGCCCCAGCATTTT. Translation gives CASGSGPQPQHF. The rearrangement joins TRBV6-5 to TRBJ1-5; D uncertain. Germline V CDR1 and CDR2: MNHEY, SVGAGI. The ends were cut back, 8 bases at V and 7 bases at J, with 12 bases in the middle. CDR3 length equals 12 residues.

This clonotype came up many times. The chain carries TRBV2 and TRBJ1-2, with a possible D match to TRBD1 (5 bases). From germline, CDR1 is SNHLY and CDR2 FYNNEI. Deletions cut 6 bases from V and 5 bases from J, with 13 bases between. CDR3 length equals 13 residues. For the CDR3, the DNA is TGTGCCAGCAGCAAGAGTGGGGGGTATGGCTACACCTTC. Its protein is CASSKSGGYGYTF. Variable domain in full (rest from reference TRBV2 and TRBJ1-2): EPEVTQTPSHQVTQMGQEVILRCVPISNHLYFYWYRQILGQKVEFLVSFYNNEISEKSEIFDDQFSVERPDGSNFTLKIRSTKLEDSAMYFCASSKSGGYGYTFGSGTRLTVV.

This clonotype was seen a few times. V usage is TRBV6-1 and J usage is TRBJ2-2; D unclear. The germline V gene encodes CDR1 MNHNS and CDR2 SASEGT. The CDR3 contains 14 residues. V lost 7 bases and J 15 bases, leaving 24 bases between the germline ends. The CDR3 DNA reads as TGTGCCAGCACCTTCTCCATGGGCAGCTTAATGATGTTTTTT. It codes for CASTFSMGSLMMFF.

This clonotype was recorded at least ten times. The chain joins TRBV5-1 to TRBJ1-2, with 8 bases fitting TRBD1. The CDR3 consists of 14 residues. CDR1 is SGHRS and CDR2 is YFSETQ in the germline V gene. With V trimmed by 3 bases and J by 2 bases, 3 bases remained unmatched. The DNA for the CDR3 is TGCGCCAGCAGCTGGACAGGGTTCAACTATGGCTACACCTTC. It encodes CASSWTGFNYGYTF. The full variable domain, completed using reference TRBV5-1 and TRBJ1-2, is KAGVTQTPRYLIKTRGQQVTLSCSPISGHRSVSWYQQTPGQGLQFLFEYFSETQRNKGNFPGRFSGRQFSNSRSEMNVSTLELGDSALYLCASSWTGFNYGYTFGSGTRLTVV.

This clonotype was observed at least ten times. The chain is built from TRBV28 and TRBJ2-7, with 7 bases aligning to TRBD1. The ends lost 4 bases at V and 1 base at J; junction bases unmatched: 10. CDR1 is MDHEN and CDR2 is SYDVKM in the germline V gene. The length of the CDR3 is 16 residues. Here the CDR3 DNA reads TGTGCCAGCAGTTCCCGACAGGGAATACGGTCCTACGAGCAGTACTTC. Its protein is CASSSRQGIRSYEQYF.

This clonotype was picked up a small number of times. The chain recombines TRBV6-2 or TRBV6-3 with TRBJ2-5; possibly TRBD1 for D (6 bases). Trimming shortened V by 2 bases and J by 5 bases, and 9 bases separated the two germline ends. Germline-derived CDR1 and CDR2 are MNHEY and SVGEGT. The CDR3 totals 13 residues. CDR3 loop: CASSYTGSETQYF. In nucleotides, the CDR3 is TGTGCCAGCAGTTACACAGGGAGCGAGACCCAGTACTTC.

This clonotype was recorded many times. The rearrangement uses TRBV27 and TRBJ2-2; 7 positions match TRBD1. The CDR3 covers 16 residues. V gave up 6 bases and J gave up 0 bases; unmatched junction bases: 7. Germline values: CDR1 MNHEY, CDR2 SMNVEV (reference sequence). The CDR3 coding sequence is TGTGCCAGCAGACCGTCCGGGACAGCGAACACCGGGGAGCTGTTTTTT. Protein product: CASRPSGTANTGELFF.

This clonotype was recorded many times. This CDR3 is CASSSANWYNNQPQHF. The CDR3 nucleotides are TGTGCCAGCAGTTCGGCCAATTGGTACAACAATCAGCCCCAGCATTTT. The chain joins TRBV27 to TRBJ1-5; D is unresolved. Germline CDR1 reads MNHEY; CDR2 reads SMNVEV (reference sequence). V lost 4 bases and J lost 3, with 16 bases in between. This CDR3 is built from 16 residues.

This clonotype was observed many times. This sequence joins TRBV12-3 or TRBV12-4 and TRBJ2-5; 8 bases agree with TRBD1. The CDR3 sequence is 16 residues long. The V and J ends lost 2 bases and 5 bases, in that order; junction bases with no gene match: 10. In DNA, the CDR3 is TGTGCCAGCAGTTTAAGCTTAGCAGGGGGCGACGAGACCCAGTACTTC. Translation gives CASSLSLAGGDETQYF.

In this sample, this clonotype turned up many times. The chain recombines TRBV6-5 with TRBJ1-2; no clear D. Trimming left V 4 bases short and J 2 bases short, with 11 bases between. This CDR3 spans 14 amino acids. Germline CDR1 reads MNHEY; CDR2 reads SVGAGI. CDR3 DNA: TGTGCCAGCAGTTTAAACGGGATCAACTATGGCTACACCTTC. It codes for CASSLNGINYGYTF.

This clonotype was recorded a few times. The gene calls are TRBV3-1 and TRBJ2-4; D ambiguous. Germline lookup yields CDR1 LGHDT and CDR2 YNNKEL (reference sequence). Trimming cost V 4 bases and J 5 bases, with 9 bases left between them. The CDR3 sequence is 13 residues long. The DNA of the CDR3 is TGTGCCAGCAGCCTCTCCTCAGAAAACATTCAGTACTTC. It specifies CASSLSSENIQYF.

This clonotype was observed a few times. This sequence may be a read error, since a much larger clone differs from it by one base. No conserved phenylalanine or tryptophan is present at the end of the CDR3, so a read error is the likely explanation. For the CDR3, the DNA is TGTGCCACCAGCAGAGGCGCCGGGGATACGCAGTATTGT. Protein product: CATSRGAGDTQYC. The rearrangement uses TRBV15 and TRBJ2-3, with D unclear. Trimming took 1 base from V and 6 from J, leaving 8 bases between them. The germline V gene has CDR1 LNHNV and CDR2 YYDKDF (reference sequence). This CDR3 contains 13 residues.

The table lists this clonotype with a few counts. This chain connects TRBV19 to TRBJ2-7; 7 bases agree with TRBD2. The ends lost 6 bases at V and 2 bases at J; junction bases unmatched: 7. The CDR3 totals 14 residues. CDR1 is LNHDA, CDR2 SQIVND, per germline (reference sequence). This CDR3 reads CASRKGGLPYEQYF. CDR3 DNA: TGTGCCAGTAGGAAGGGAGGGCTCCCCTACGAGCAGTACTTC.

This clonotype was recorded at least ten times. This sequence joins TRBV5-1 and TRBJ1-2; TRBD1 agrees at 9 bases. V trimming: 4 bases; J trimming: 4 bases; junction bases outside the gene matches: 11. The CDR3 length is 16 residues. The germline CDR1 and CDR2 sequences are SGHRS and YFSETQ. The CDR3 sequence is CASSPSTGGLSYGYTF. Written as DNA, the CDR3 is TGCGCCAGCAGCCCAAGTACAGGGGGCTTATCCTATGGCTACACCTTC.

The chain uses TRBV14 and TRBJ2-3; a possible D gene is TRBD2 (6 bases). The CDR3 totals 16 residues. Trimming stripped 0 bases from V and 7 bases from J, with 17 bases between. The germline CDR1 and CDR2 sequences are SGHDN and FVKESK. As DNA, the CDR3 is TGTGCCAGCAGCCAAGAGGCGGGGAGAAGAACTAATACGCAGTATTTT. This encodes CASSQEAGRRTNTQYF.

This clonotype was recorded at least ten times. The rearrangement uses TRBV11-2 and TRBJ2-2; 7 bases align to TRBD1. The germline CDR1 and CDR2 sequences are SGHAT and FQNNGV. This CDR3 contains 15 residues. The ends lost 2 bases at V and 3 bases at J; junction bases unmatched: 3. In DNA, the CDR3 is TGTGCCAGCAGCTTATTACAGGGGCACACCGGGGAGCTGTTTTTT. Translation: CASSLLQGHTGELFF.

Ten or more counts support this clonotype. The V gene is TRBV6-1, the J gene TRBJ1-2; 7 bases agree with TRBD1. The CDR3 length is 14 residues. V lost 0 bases to trimming and J lost 7 bases; unmatched junction nucleotides: 5. Looked up from germline, CDR1 is MNHNS and CDR2 is SASEGT. The CDR3 DNA reads as TGTGCCAGCAGTGAAGCACGACAGGGCCGTGGCTACACCTTC. It translates to CASSEARQGRGYTF.

This chain links TRBV12-5 with TRBJ1-2, with TRBD1 as a possible D gene (6 bases). The germline V gene has CDR1 LGHNT and CDR2 FRNRAP. V was shortened by 0 bases and J by 4 bases, with 18 bases between the two germline ends. The CDR3 consists of 17 residues. The CDR3 loop is CASGLVQGSYGPYGYTF. Here the CDR3 DNA reads TGTGCTAGTGGTTTGGTGCAGGGGTCGTACGGCCCCTATGGCTACACCTTC.

The V call is TRBV7-2, the J call TRBJ2-7; the D is unclear. The CDR3 loop spans 12 amino acids. The V gene lost 5 bases and the J gene lost 0 bases, with 5 bases spanning the gap. The germline gives CDR1 SGHTA, CDR2 FQGNSA. Here the CDR3 DNA reads TGTGCCAGCAGCCTCCACTCCTACGAGCAGTACTTC. This codes for CASSLHSYEQYF.

In this sample, this clonotype turned up many times. Sequence at one end of the junction differs from germline and may be a read error. The genes are TRBV11-2 and TRBJ2-7; maybe TRBD1 (6 bases). This CDR3 spans 12 amino acids. CDR1 SGHAT and CDR2 FQNNGV come from the germline V gene. This chain's CDR3 is CASSLGGNEQYF. The CDR3 region has the DNA TGTGCCAGCAGTTTAGGGGGTAACGAGCAGTACTTC.

This clonotype was detected ten times or more. This rearrangement joins TRBV12-5 to TRBJ2-7, with a weak D call TRBD1 (5 bases). CDR3 length: 12 residues. Germline-derived CDR1 and CDR2 are LGHNT and FRNRAP. V was clipped by 3 bases and J by 3 bases, with 6 bases between them. CDR3 residues: CASGFDSYEQYF. The CDR3 DNA reads as TGTGCTAGTGGTTTTGACAGCTACGAGCAGTACTTC.

This clonotype was picked up many times. This chain links TRBV15 with TRBJ1-3; 9 bases align to TRBD1. This CDR3 has 15 amino acids. Germline trimming cut 1 base from V and 3 bases from J; bases unmatched to any gene: 1. The germline CDR1 and CDR2 sequences are LNHNV and YYDKDF (reference sequence). CDR3 sequence reads: CATSRGTGDGNTIYF. CDR3 coding DNA: TGTGCCACCAGCAGAGGGACAGGGGATGGAAACACCATATATTTT.

This chain uses TRBV5-5 with TRBJ2-2; D not resolved. The CDR3 has 13 amino acids. V lost 4 bases and J 5 bases, leaving 9 bases between the germline ends. Germline V lookup: CDR1 SGHKS, CDR2 YYEKEE (reference sequence). The CDR3 nucleotides read TGTGCCAGCAGCCCGGCCGCGACCGGGGAGCTGTTTTTT. The encoded protein is CASSPAATGELFF.

In this sample, this clonotype turned up many times. The chain uses TRBV20-1 and TRBJ2-2, with D hard to call. The V end was cut by 2 bases, the J end by 5 bases, with 9 bases between. Germline-derived CDR1 and CDR2 are DFQATT and SNEGSKA (reference sequence). The CDR3 spans 13 residues. The CDR3 spells CSARSEVTGELFF. DNA of the CDR3: TGCAGTGCTAGAAGTGAGGTTACCGGGGAGCTGTTTTTT.

This clonotype has ten or more counts. The V and J genes are TRBV7-9 and TRBJ2-2; D is ambiguous. V dropped 10 bases and J dropped 8 bases, with 17 bases sitting between them. This CDR3 is built from 13 residues. The V gene's germline CDR1 is SEHNR and CDR2 FQNEAQ (reference sequence). CDR3 amino acids: CATRSPTPGELFF. The CDR3 region has the DNA TGTGCCACCAGAAGCCCAACACCGGGGGAGCTGTTTTTT.

The rearrangement uses TRBV30 and TRBJ1-1; 7 nucleotides align to TRBD1. V was clipped by 7 bases and J by 10 bases; unmatched bases: 15. CDR1 and CDR2 (germline): GTSNPN, SVGIG (reference sequence). CDR3 length: 13 amino acids. CDR3 residues: CAYRDSRVVSAFF. The CDR3 nucleotides read TGTGCCTATCGGGACAGTCGGGTGGTATCAGCTTTCTTT.

A word on this clonotype: This could be a read error, since a much larger clone is one nucleotide away. The V call is TRBV6-2 or TRBV6-3, the J call TRBJ2-2; TRBD2 agrees at 9 bases. The germline V gene encodes CDR1 MNHEY and CDR2 SVGEGT. The CDR3 spans 19 residues. The CDR3 nucleotides read TGTGCCAGCAGCCCGATTATCGGCGGGGGGGGGTTGAACACCTGGGAGCTGTTTTTT. This encodes CASSPIIGGGGLNTWELFF.